A single T cell receptor beta chain is shown here with its context. Antigen specificity is unknown. This specimen comes from a study of cytomegalovirus exposure and HLA in healthy donors. Findings and limits, study-wide: Some public TCRs appeared in many individuals, while most sequences were rare. A link between a missense DCLRE1C variant and TCR beta V- and J-gene trimming emerged from a later analysis.

The PCR made use of 60 Vbeta and 13 Jbeta primers. In the source study's methods: Around 9.9 million shared chains were among the about 80 million unique TCR beta chains that a later analysis counted. Data came from immunoSEQ multiplex PCR; TCRdb stores just in-frame clones and leaves some out. The V and J calls and clone size come from that table; D and trimming were worked out from the DNA. The repertoire holds 100,000 to 140,000 clones, with 60% to 80% as singletons. Trimming left V 2 bases short and J 8 bases short, with 9 bases between. This CDR3 has 12 amino acids. The V gene's germline CDR1 is KGHSH and CDR2 LQKENI. There were likely unrecorded immune exposures, though donors were nominally healthy when sampled.

The genes are TRBV18 and TRBJ1-1, with unresolved D. The receptor was isolated from a man between 18 and 29 years old in good health and CMV-seronegative. Sequenced material: PBMCs. The CDR3 DNA follows: TGTGCCAGCTCACCAGGAGTTGGGGAAGCTTTCTTT. It is translated as CASSPGVGEAFF. The whole variable domain, remainder taken from reference TRBV18 and TRBJ1-1, is NAGVMQNPRHLVRRRGQEARLRCSPMKGHSHVYWYRQLPEEGLKFMVYLQKENIIDESGMPKERFSAEFPKEGPSILRIQQVVRGDSAAYFCASSPGVGEAFFGQGTRLTVV.